This T cell receptor beta chain comes out of a study of control samples from healthy donors and cancer patients. Germline CDR1 reads LNHNV; CDR2 reads YYDKDF (reference sequence). The CDR3 totals 16 residues. J was trimmed by 7 bases and V by 0 bases; bases with no gene match: 9. Libraries were prepared by immunoSEQ multiplex PCR; TCRdb keeps only in-frame clonotypes and omits some of them. The table records about 98,000 clones, over 60% of them present only once. V is TRBV15 and J is TRBJ2-1; 7 positions match TRBD1. Sequenced: blood. This sequence was found in a woman under 40 in good health. The CDR3 DNA reads TGTGCCACCAGCAGAGATCGAGGGGGCGTATGGAATGAGCAGTTCTTC. Amino acid sequence: CATSRDRGGVWNEQFF. The variable domain in full, with the rest retrieved from reference TRBV15 and TRBJ2-1, is DAMVIQNPRYQVTQFGKPVTLSCSQTLNHNVMYWYQQKSSQAPKLLFHYYDKDFNNEADTPDNFQSRRPNTSFCFLDIRSPGLGDTAMYLCATSRDRGGVWNEQFFGPGTRLTVL.